This entry describes one T cell receptor beta chain. This sample was taken from a study of T cell changes during pregnancy in multiple sclerosis. TCRdb keeps only in-frame clones here, not all; method: immunoSEQ multiplex PCR. The sample consists of tens of thousands of clones, approximately 90% of them appearing once. This specimen was peripheral blood, taken before pregnancy. The clonotype originates from a female donor with multiple sclerosis, enrolled in a pregnancy study.

The CDR3 here is CASSLGAGRGIYEQYF. The CDR3 nucleotides read TGTGCCAGCAGCTTGGGGGCGGGCAGGGGGATCTACGAGCAGTACTTC. The rearrangement joins TRBV5-6 to TRBJ2-7; 7 bases line up with TRBD1. Germline lookup yields CDR1 SGHDT and CDR2 YYEEEE. The CDR3 totals 16 residues. The junction had 9 bases not matched to a gene; V was cut back by 0 bases and J by 3 bases.